The 10 T cell receptor beta chains below come from one sample, sequenced in a study of tumor-infiltrating lymphocytes in primary liver carcinoma. A primer in the constant region served to generate TCR beta cDNA from approximately 500 ng of total RNA. Modified slightly, ARM-PCR produced TCR beta libraries over three nested multiplex PCR rounds. Investigators reported that the first two PCR rounds, at 10 to 11 cycles each, used TRBV1-TRBV30 forward primers with a C-beta reverse primer. TCRdb ran MiXCR on the multiplex PCR reads and lists one entry per CDR3 protein. Among about 350,000 distinct CDR3 sequences listed, around 60% were seen once. Extraction also yielded germline DNA, while blood RNA was obtained from unsorted whole blood. The sequenced sample consisted of peripheral blood. These receptors came from a man aged 40-49 years with primary liver carcinoma and hepatitis B virus infection.

This clonotype was seen more than once but under ten times. Compared with germline, one end of the junction differs, possibly owing to a read error. The chain links TRBV6-1 to TRBJ2-7; no clear D gene. CDR3 size: 12 residues. CDR1 is MNHNS, CDR2 SASEGT, per germline. This chain's CDR3 is CASSEIPYKQYF. In DNA form, the CDR3 reads TGTGCCAGCAGTGAAATCCCCTACAAGCAGTACTTC.

On this clonotype: This may come from a read error, since a much larger clone is one base off. V gene TRBV10-3 combines with J gene TRBJ2-1, with D hard to call. Germline V gene lookup returns CDR1 ENHRY and CDR2 SYGVKD. The CDR3 runs to 13 residues. The CDR3 here is CAIRGGQHNEQLF. DNA of the CDR3: TGTGCCATCAGAGGTGGCCAGCACAATGAGCAGCTCTTC.

This clonotype has more than one count but fewer than ten. The chain couples TRBV2 to TRBJ2-3; D remains ambiguous. V lost 7 bases and J 1 base, leaving 15 bases between the germline ends. This CDR3 is built from 15 residues. Germline CDR1 is SNHLY and CDR2 is FYNNEI. The CDR3 reads CASKSEATGTDTQYF. The CDR3 region has the DNA TGTGCCAGCAAGTCCGAGGCGACGGGCACAGATACGCAGTATTTT.

Regarding this clonotype: This may be a read error: a much more frequent sequence differs by one nucleotide. Because the CDR3 is missing its conserved closing phenylalanine or tryptophan, this is likely a read error. This chain uses TRBV6-6 with TRBJ1-1; the D is unclear. This CDR3 is 14 amino acids long. Germline-derived CDR1 and CDR2 are MNHNY and SVGAGI (reference sequence). The ends were cut back, 6 bases at V and 8 bases at J, with 19 bases in the middle. The CDR3 nucleotides read TGTGCCAGCAGCCAACTCCTTGACTTTAAGGAAGCTTTCTTA. Protein: CASSQLLDFKEAFL.

The V and J genes are TRBV7-9 and TRBJ1-3; D not resolved. This CDR3 contains 17 residues. V lost 6 bases, J lost 0 bases, and 18 bases lay in between. CDR1 is SEHNR and CDR2 is FQNEAQ in the germline V gene (reference sequence). CDR3 protein: CASRSKRFNRSGNTIYF. CDR3 coding DNA: TGTGCCAGCAGGTCGAAACGGTTCAACCGCTCTGGAAACACCATATATTTT.

This clonotype came up once. A read error may explain this, as a much larger clone is one base away. The chain links TRBV7-8 to TRBJ2-1; D not certain. The CDR3 is made up of 11 amino acids. With 7 bases removed from V and 10 bases from J, the gap between germline ends came to 11 bases. The V gene's germline CDR1 is SGHVS and CDR2 FQNEAQ. The CDR3 coding sequence is TGTGCCAGCACTCGACACCTCGAGCAGTTCTTC. Protein: CASTRHLEQFF.

This clonotype is a singleton in its sample. A much larger clone is a single base away; this may be a read error. The V and J genes are TRBV12-3 or TRBV12-4 and TRBJ1-2; D is perhaps TRBD1 (5 bases). The length of the CDR3 is 16 residues. Here the CDR3 DNA reads TGTGCCAGGAGTTTCCCAGGGACCGAATATAACTATGGCTACACCTTC. This gives the protein CARSFPGTEYNYGYTF.

Details on this clonotype: A much larger clone is a single base away; this may be a read error. The V and J genes are TRBV30 and TRBJ1-1; TRBD1 matches 8 bases. This CDR3 has 16 residues. Germline V CDR1 and CDR2: GTSNPN, SVGIG (reference sequence). CDR3 in amino acids: CARSVRFGTGDTEAFF. The CDR3, as DNA: TGTGCCCGGAGTGTTCGCTTCGGGACAGGAGACACTGAAGCTTTCTTT.

In regard to this clonotype: A much more abundant neighbour one base away suggests this may be a read error. The V call is TRBV6-1, the J call TRBJ2-7, with 13 bases matching TRBD2. CDR1 and CDR2 from the germline V gene are MNHNS and SASEGT. This CDR3 spans 14 amino acids. Trimming cost V 6 bases and J 6 bases; bases outside gene matches: 5. DNA for the CDR3: TGTGCCAGCAGACATAGGACTAGCGGGAGCGAGCAGTACTTC. Translating gives CASRHRTSGSEQYF.

Concerning this clonotype: One junction end does not reproduce the germline sequence, and a read error may be involved. The chain combines TRBV11-1 with TRBJ2-1, with D perhaps matching TRBD2 (7 bases). The CDR3 is 17 amino acids. The V gene's germline CDR1 is SGHAT and CDR2 FQDESV (reference sequence). The CDR3: CASSSRGLGGEDYEQSF. CDR3 in DNA: TGTGCCAGCAGCTCACGCGGACTAGGGGGAGAAGACTATGAGCAGTCCTTC.